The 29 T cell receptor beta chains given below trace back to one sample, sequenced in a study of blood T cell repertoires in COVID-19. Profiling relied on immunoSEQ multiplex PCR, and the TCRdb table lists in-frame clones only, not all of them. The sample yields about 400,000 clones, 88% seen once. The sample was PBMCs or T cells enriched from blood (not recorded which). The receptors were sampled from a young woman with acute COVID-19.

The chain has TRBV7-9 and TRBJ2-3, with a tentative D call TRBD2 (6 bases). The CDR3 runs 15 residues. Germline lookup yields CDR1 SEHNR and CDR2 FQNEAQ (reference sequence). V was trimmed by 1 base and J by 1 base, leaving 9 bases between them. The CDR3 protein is CASSLVAGRTDTQYF. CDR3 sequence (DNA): TGTGCCAGCAGCTTAGTGGCGGGGCGCACAGATACGCAGTATTTT.

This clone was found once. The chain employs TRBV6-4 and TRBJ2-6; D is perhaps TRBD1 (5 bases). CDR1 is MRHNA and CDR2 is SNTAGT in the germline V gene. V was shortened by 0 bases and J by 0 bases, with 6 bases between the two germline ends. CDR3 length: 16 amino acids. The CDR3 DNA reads TGTGCCAGCAGTGACTCAAGGGGCTCTGGGGCCAACGTCCTGACTTTC. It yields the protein CASSDSRGSGANVLTF.

The CDR3 spells CASSFRGNTEAFF. DNA of the CDR3: TGTGCCAGCTCCTTCAGGGGGAACACTGAAGCTTTCTTT. The chain couples TRBV18 to TRBJ1-1; TRBD1 is a possible D gene (6 bases). Trimming took 6 bases from V and 1 from J, leaving 9 bases between them. Germline V CDR1 and CDR2: KGHSH, LQKENI. The CDR3 is 13 amino acids.

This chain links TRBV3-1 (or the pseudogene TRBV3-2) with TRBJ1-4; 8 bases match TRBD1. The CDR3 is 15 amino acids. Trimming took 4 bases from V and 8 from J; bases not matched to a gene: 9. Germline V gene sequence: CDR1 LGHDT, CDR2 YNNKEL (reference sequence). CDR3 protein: CASSPRGPLREKLFF. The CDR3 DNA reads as TGTGCCAGCAGCCCCAGGGGGCCCCTTCGGGAAAAACTGTTTTTT.

The CDR3 nucleotides read TGCGCCAGCAGTGTCAGGACTAGCGGGGGGACACGGGGATCCGTAGAGACCCAGTACTTC. It codes for CASSVRTSGGTRGSVETQYF. V usage is TRBV10-2 and J usage is TRBJ2-5; 14 bases line up with TRBD2. Trimming at V came to 4 bases and at J to 4 bases, leaving 17 bases not matched to a gene. Germline V gives CDR1 WSHSY, CDR2 SAAADI. This CDR3 region has 20 residues.

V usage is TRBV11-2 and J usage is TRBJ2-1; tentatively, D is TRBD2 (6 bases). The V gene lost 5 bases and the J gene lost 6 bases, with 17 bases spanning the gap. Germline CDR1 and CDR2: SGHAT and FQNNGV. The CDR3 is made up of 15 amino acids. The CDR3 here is CASSLILASGNEQFF. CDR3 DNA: TGTGCCAGCAGCCTTATACTAGCTTCAGGCAATGAGCAGTTCTTC.

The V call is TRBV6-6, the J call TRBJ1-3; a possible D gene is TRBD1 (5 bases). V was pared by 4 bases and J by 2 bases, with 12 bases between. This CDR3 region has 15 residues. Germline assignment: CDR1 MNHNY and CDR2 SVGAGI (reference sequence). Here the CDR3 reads CASSFLGRTGNTIYF. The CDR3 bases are TGTGCCAGCAGTTTCCTGGGGCGGACTGGAAACACCATATATTTT.

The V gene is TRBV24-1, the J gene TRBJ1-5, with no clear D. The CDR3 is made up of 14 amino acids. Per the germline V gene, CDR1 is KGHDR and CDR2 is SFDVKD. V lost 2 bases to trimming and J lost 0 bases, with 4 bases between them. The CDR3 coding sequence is TGTGCCACCAGTGATTCCCGTAGCAATCAGCCCCAGCATTTT. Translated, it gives CATSDSRSNQPQHF.

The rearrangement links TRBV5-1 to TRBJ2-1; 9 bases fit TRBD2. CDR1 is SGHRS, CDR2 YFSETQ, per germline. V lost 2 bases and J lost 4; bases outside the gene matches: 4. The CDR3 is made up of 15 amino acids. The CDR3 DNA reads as TGCGCCAGCAGCTTAGGACTAGCGAGTTACAATGAGCAGTTCTTC. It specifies CASSLGLASYNEQFF.

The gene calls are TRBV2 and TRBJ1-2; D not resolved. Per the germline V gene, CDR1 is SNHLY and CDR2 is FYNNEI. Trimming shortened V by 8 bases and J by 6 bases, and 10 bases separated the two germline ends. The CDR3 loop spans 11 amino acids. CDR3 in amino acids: CASRYENGYTF. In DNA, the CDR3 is TGTGCCAGCCGCTACGAAAATGGCTACACCTTC.

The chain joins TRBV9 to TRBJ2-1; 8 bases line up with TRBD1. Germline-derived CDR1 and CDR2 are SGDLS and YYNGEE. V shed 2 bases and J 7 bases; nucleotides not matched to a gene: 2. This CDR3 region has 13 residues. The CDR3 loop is CASSVDRGNEQFF. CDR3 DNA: TGTGCCAGCAGCGTTGACAGGGGTAATGAGCAGTTCTTC.

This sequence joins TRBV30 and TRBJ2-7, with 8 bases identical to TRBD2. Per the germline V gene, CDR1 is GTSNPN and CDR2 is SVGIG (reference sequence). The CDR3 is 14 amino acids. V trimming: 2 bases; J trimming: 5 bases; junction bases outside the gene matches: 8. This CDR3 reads CAWSPRGGGNEQYF. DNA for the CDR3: TGTGCCTGGAGTCCTCGGGGGGGCGGGAACGAGCAGTACTTC.

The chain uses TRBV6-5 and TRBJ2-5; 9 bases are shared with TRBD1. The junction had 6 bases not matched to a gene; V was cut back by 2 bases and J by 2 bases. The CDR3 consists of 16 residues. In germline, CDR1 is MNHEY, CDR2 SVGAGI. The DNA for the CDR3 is TGTGCCAGCAGTTACCAACGCGGGACAGGGCAAGAGACCCAGTACTTC. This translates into CASSYQRGTGQETQYF.

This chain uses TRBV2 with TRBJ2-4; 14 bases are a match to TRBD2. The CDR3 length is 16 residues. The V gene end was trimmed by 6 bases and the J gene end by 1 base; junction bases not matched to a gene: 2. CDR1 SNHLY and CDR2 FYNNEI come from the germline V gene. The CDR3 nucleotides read TGTGCCAGCAGGGGACTAGCGGGGGACGCCAAAAACATTCAGTACTTC. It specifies CASRGLAGDAKNIQYF.

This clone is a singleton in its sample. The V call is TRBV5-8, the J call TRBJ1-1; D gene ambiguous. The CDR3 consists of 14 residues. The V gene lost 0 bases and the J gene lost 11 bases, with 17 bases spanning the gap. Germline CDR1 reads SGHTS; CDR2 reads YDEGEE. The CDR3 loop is CASSLDHGGIGAFF. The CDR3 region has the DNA TGTGCCAGCAGCTTGGATCATGGCGGTATAGGCGCTTTCTTT.

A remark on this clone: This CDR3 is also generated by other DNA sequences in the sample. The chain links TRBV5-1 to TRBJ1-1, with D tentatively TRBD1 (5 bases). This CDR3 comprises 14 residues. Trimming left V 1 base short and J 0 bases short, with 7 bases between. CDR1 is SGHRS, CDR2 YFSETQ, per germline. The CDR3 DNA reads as TGCGCCAGCAGCTTGAGACAGATGAACACTGAAGCTTTCTTT. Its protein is CASSLRQMNTEAFF. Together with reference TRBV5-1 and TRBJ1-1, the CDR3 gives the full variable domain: KAGVTQTPRYLIKTRGQQVTLSCSPISGHRSVSWYQQTPGQGLQFLFEYFSETQRNKGNFPGRFSGRQFSNSRSEMNVSTLELGDSALYLCASSLRQMNTEAFFGQGTRLTVV.

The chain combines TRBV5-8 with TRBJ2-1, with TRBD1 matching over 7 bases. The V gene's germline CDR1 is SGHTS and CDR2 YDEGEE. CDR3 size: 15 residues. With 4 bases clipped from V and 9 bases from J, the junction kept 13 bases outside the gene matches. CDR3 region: CASSPPRQGRREQFF. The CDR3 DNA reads TGTGCCAGCAGCCCGCCCCGACAGGGTAGGCGTGAGCAGTTCTTC.

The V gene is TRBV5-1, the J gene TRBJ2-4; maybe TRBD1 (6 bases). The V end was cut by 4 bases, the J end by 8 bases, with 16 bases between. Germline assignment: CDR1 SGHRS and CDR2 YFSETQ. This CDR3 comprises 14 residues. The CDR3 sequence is CASSPGHRDDIQYF. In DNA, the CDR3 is TGCGCCAGCAGCCCGGGACATCGGGACGACATTCAGTACTTC.

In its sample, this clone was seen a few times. CDR3 region: CATSRDPGTGSYEQYF. DNA for the CDR3: TGTGCCACCAGCAGAGACCCCGGGACAGGGTCCTACGAGCAGTACTTC. The rearrangement uses TRBV15 and TRBJ2-7; 9 bases align to TRBD1. The CDR3 spans 16 residues. Trimming at V came to 0 bases and at J to 1 base, leaving 4 bases not matched to a gene. Germline V gene sequence: CDR1 LNHNV, CDR2 YYDKDF (reference sequence).

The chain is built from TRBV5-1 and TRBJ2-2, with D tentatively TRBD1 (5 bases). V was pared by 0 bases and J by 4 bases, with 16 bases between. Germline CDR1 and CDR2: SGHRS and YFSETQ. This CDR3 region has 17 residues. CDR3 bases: TGCGCCAGCAGCTTGGCTGGACCGGATAGGGGCACCGGGGAGCTGTTTTTT. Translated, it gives CASSLAGPDRGTGELFF.

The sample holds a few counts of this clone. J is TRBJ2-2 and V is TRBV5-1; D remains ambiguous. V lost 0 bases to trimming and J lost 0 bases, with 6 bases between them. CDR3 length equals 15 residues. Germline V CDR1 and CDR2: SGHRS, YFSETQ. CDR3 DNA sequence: TGCGCCAGCAGCTTGGTGGCAGCGAACACCGGGGAGCTGTTTTTT. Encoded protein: CASSLVAANTGELFF.

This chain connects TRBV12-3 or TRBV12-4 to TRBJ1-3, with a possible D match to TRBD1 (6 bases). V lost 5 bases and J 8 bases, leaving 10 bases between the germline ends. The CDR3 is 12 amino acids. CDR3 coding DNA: TGTGCCAGCAGTCTCAAGGGGGACACCATATATTTT. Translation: CASSLKGDTIYF.

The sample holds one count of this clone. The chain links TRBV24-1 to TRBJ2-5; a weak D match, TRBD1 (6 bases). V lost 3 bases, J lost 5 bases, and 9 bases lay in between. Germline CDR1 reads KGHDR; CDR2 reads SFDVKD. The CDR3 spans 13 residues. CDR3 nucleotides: TGTGCCACCAGTGATACCGACAGGGAGACCCAGTACTTC. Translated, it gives CATSDTDRETQYF.

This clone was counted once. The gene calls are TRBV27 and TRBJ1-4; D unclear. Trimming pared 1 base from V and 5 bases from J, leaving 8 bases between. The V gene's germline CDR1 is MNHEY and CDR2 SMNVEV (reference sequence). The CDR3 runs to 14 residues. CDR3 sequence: CASSLLPGNEKLFF. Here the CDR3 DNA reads TGTGCCAGCAGTTTATTGCCGGGGAATGAAAAACTGTTTTTT.

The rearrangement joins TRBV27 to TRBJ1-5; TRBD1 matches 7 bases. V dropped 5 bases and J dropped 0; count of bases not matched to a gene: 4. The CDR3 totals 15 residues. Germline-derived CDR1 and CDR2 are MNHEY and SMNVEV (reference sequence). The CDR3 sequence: CASSVRGFSNQPQHF. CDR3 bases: TGTGCCAGCAGTGTCAGGGGGTTTAGCAATCAGCCCCAGCATTTT.

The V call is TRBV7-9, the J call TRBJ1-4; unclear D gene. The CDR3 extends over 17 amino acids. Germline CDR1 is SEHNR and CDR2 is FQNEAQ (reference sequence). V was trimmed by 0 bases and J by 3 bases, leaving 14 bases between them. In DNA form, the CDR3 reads TGTGCCAGCAGCTTAGCAGGTCGAGGTCTGTCTAATGAAAAACTGTTTTTT. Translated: CASSLAGRGLSNEKLFF.

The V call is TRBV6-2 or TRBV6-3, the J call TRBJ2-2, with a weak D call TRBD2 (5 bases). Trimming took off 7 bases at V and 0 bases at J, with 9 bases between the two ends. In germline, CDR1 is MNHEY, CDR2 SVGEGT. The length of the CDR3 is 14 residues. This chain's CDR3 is CASTPGANTGELFF. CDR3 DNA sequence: TGTGCCAGCACCCCCGGGGCGAACACCGGGGAGCTGTTTTTT.

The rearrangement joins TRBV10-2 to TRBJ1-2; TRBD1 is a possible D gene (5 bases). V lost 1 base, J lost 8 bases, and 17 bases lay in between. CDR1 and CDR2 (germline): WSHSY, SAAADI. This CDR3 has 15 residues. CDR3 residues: CASSELPIDSRGYTF. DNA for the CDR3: TGCGCCAGCAGTGAGTTACCAATCGACAGTCGCGGCTACACCTTC.

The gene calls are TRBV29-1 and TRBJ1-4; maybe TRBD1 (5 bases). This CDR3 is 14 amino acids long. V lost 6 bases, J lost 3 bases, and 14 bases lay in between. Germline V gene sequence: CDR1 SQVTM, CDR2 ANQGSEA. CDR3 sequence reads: CSVAAGFSNEKLFF. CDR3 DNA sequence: TGCAGCGTCGCCGCAGGGTTCTCTAATGAAAAACTGTTTTTT.